The 28 T cell receptor beta chains given below trace back to one sample, sequenced in a study of blood T cell repertoires in COVID-19. Profiled with immunoSEQ multiplex PCR; TCRdb holds only in-frame clones, not every one. The table shows about half a million clones, with roughly 88% occurring only once. Sequenced material: peripheral blood. The receptors come from a human donor in a cohort sampled during active COVID-19.

The chain uses TRBV6-2 or TRBV6-3 and TRBJ2-1; 11 bases map to TRBD2. J lost 0 bases, V lost 2 bases, and 9 bases had no gene match. Germline V CDR1 and CDR2: MNHEY, SVGEGT. The CDR3 contains 19 residues. CDR3 sequence: CASSYPRASGRTSYNEQFF. In nucleotides, the CDR3 is TGTGCCAGCAGTTACCCAAGGGCTAGCGGGAGGACCTCCTACAATGAGCAGTTCTTC.

The CDR3 DNA reads as TGTGCCAGCAGCCAAATATTCGGGGTTTTGAGGTTCAGCACTGAAGCTTTCTTT. It yields the protein CASSQIFGVLRFSTEAFF. The rearrangement joins TRBV3-1 (or the pseudogene TRBV3-2) to TRBJ1-1; D remains unclear. This CDR3 has 18 amino acids. CDR1 is LGHDT, CDR2 YNNKEL, per germline (reference sequence). V was shortened by 2 bases and J by 4 bases, with 23 bases between the two germline ends.

This clone showed up just a few times. V is TRBV28 and J is TRBJ1-5, with 8 bases matching TRBD1. This CDR3 comprises 15 residues. Trimming cost V 5 bases and J 5 bases; bases outside gene matches: 8. Germline assignment: CDR1 MDHEN and CDR2 SYDVKM. In DNA, the CDR3 is TGTGCCAGCAGTCCCAGACAGGGGCTTGATCAGCCCCAGCATTTT. Translation gives CASSPRQGLDQPQHF.

V and J are TRBV12-5 and TRBJ2-5, with 7 bases aligning to TRBD1. The CDR3 has 13 amino acids. Germline assignment: CDR1 LGHNT and CDR2 FRNRAP. With V trimmed by 2 bases and J by 3 bases, 0 bases remained unmatched. The CDR3 sequence: CASGLTGEETQYF. CDR3 sequence (DNA): TGTGCTAGTGGTTTGACAGGGGAAGAGACCCAGTACTTC.

This chain connects TRBV28 to TRBJ1-5; TRBD1 aligns across 7 bases. V lost 7 bases and J lost 0; bases outside the gene matches: 18. Germline V gene data show CDR1 as MDHEN and CDR2 as SYDVKM. The CDR3 length is 19 residues. CDR3 nucleotide sequence: TGTGCCAGCATCTCAAGGACAGGTCGGACCGGATATAGCAATCAGCCCCAGCATTTT. It encodes CASISRTGRTGYSNQPQHF.

The V gene is TRBV28, the J gene TRBJ1-1; 9 bases align to TRBD1. CDR3 size: 13 residues. V trimming: 2 bases; J trimming: 11 bases; junction bases outside the gene matches: 6. Germline-derived CDR1 and CDR2 are MDHEN and SYDVKM. The CDR3 spells CASSLPGTGSAFF. The DNA for the CDR3 is TGTGCCAGCAGTTTACCCGGGACAGGGAGTGCTTTCTTT. Drawing the rest from reference TRBV28 and TRBJ1-1, the complete variable domain is DVKVTQSSRYLVKRTGEKVFLECVQDMDHENMFWYRQDPGLGLRLIYFSYDVKMKEKGDIPEGYSVSREKKERFSLILESASTNQTSMYLCASSLPGTGSAFFGQGTRLTVV.

The rearrangement joins TRBV12-5 to TRBJ2-3; 13 bases line up with TRBD2. The CDR3 consists of 17 residues. Germline V lookup: CDR1 LGHNT, CDR2 FRNRAP. V was pared by 5 bases and J by 7 bases, with 12 bases of the junction left unmatched. The CDR3 is CASGPSGTSGVGNTQYF. The CDR3 nucleotides are TGTGCTAGTGGTCCGTCCGGGACTAGCGGGGTTGGGAATACGCAGTATTTT. The full variable domain, its missing parts supplied by reference TRBV12-5 and TRBJ2-3, is DARVTQTPRHKVTEMGQEVTMRCQPILGHNTVFWYRQTMMQGLELLAYFRNRAPLDDSGMPKDRFSAEMPDATLATLKIQPSEPRDSAVYFCASGPSGTSGVGNTQYFGPGTRLTVL.

This chain joins TRBV7-3 and TRBJ1-1; no firm D call. Germline CDR1 is SGHTA and CDR2 is FQGTGA. CDR3 length: 14 residues. V was pared by 4 bases and J by 4 bases, with 13 bases between. The CDR3 sequence: CASSSAVGSTEAFF. The CDR3 DNA reads as TGTGCCAGCAGCTCAGCCGTAGGGAGCACTGAAGCTTTCTTT.

The chain links TRBV30 to TRBJ2-1; TRBD2 is a possible D gene (6 bases). This CDR3 spans 13 amino acids. Germline V gene sequence: CDR1 GTSNPN, CDR2 SVGIG (reference sequence). V was trimmed by 2 bases and J by 6 bases, leaving 11 bases between them. The CDR3 here is CAWSIGTFNEQFF. The CDR3 bases are TGTGCCTGGAGTATTGGGACTTTCAATGAGCAGTTCTTC.

This chain uses TRBV15 with TRBJ2-2; 7 positions agree with TRBD1. This CDR3 has 13 amino acids. The ends lost 3 bases at V and 5 bases at J; junction bases unmatched: 0. Germline lookup yields CDR1 LNHNV and CDR2 YYDKDF (reference sequence). The DNA of the CDR3 is TGTGCCACCAGCAGGACAGGGACCGGGGAGCTGTTTTTT. The encoded protein is CATSRTGTGELFF. Filled out from reference TRBV15 and TRBJ2-2, the complete variable domain reads DAMVIQNPRYQVTQFGKPVTLSCSQTLNHNVMYWYQQKSSQAPKLLFHYYDKDFNNEADTPDNFQSRRPNTSFCFLDIRSPGLGDTAMYLCATSRTGTGELFFGEGSRLTVL.

This chain uses TRBV18 with TRBJ2-1; D possibly corresponds to TRBD2 (6 bases). This CDR3 has 17 amino acids. V was shortened by 2 bases and J by 3 bases, with 17 bases between the two germline ends. Germline V gene data show CDR1 as KGHSH and CDR2 as LQKENI. The CDR3 nucleotides are TGTGCCAGCTCACCAGATAGGTCCGTTAGCGGCTACAATGAGCAGTTCTTC. Translating it yields CASSPDRSVSGYNEQFF.

The chain recombines TRBV4-1 with TRBJ1-6; 8 bases match TRBD1. Trimming cost V 0 bases and J 7 bases; bases outside gene matches: 5. CDR1 is MGHRA, CDR2 YSYEKL, per germline. The CDR3 spans 16 residues. The CDR3 DNA is TGCGCCAGCAGCCAAGAAGCCGGACAGGGAAATTCACCCCTCCACTTT. This translates into CASSQEAGQGNSPLHF.

In its sample, this clone was seen once. This chain links TRBV5-1 with TRBJ1-1, with D unclear. Germline CDR1 reads SGHRS; CDR2 reads YFSETQ. The CDR3 has 14 residues. V was clipped by 0 bases and J by 0 bases, with 6 bases between them. Here the CDR3 reads CASSLERVNTEAFF. The CDR3, as DNA: TGCGCCAGCAGCTTGGAACGGGTGAACACTGAAGCTTTCTTT.

V gene TRBV3-1 (or the pseudogene TRBV3-2) combines with J gene TRBJ2-5, with 7 bases fitting TRBD1. J was trimmed by 2 bases and V by 4 bases; bases with no gene match: 19. The CDR3 covers 19 residues. The germline V gene has CDR1 LGHDT and CDR2 YNNKEL (reference sequence). CDR3 sequence reads: CASSPPTGFVAPTQETQYF. DNA for the CDR3: TGTGCCAGCAGCCCACCGACAGGGTTCGTGGCCCCAACGCAAGAGACCCAGTACTTC.

The J gene is TRBJ1-1, the V gene TRBV29-1; D may be TRBD1 (5 bases). Germline V gene lookup returns CDR1 SQVTM and CDR2 ANQGSEA. V lost 6 bases to trimming and J lost 1 base, with 18 bases between them. The CDR3 is made up of 15 amino acids. The CDR3 DNA reads as TGCAGCGTGGGCGAGTGGACAAGCAGGAACACTGAAGCTTTCTTT. Translated: CSVGEWTSRNTEAFF.

This chain connects TRBV4-1 to TRBJ1-1; TRBD1 matches 7 bases. The CDR3 sequence is 16 residues long. Germline CDR1 reads MGHRA; CDR2 reads YSYEKL. V was pared by 1 base and J by 4 bases, with 9 bases of the junction left unmatched. The CDR3 DNA sequence: TGCGCCAGCAGCCAAGTACTAAACAGGGGACCCACTGAAGCTTTCTTT. It encodes CASSQVLNRGPTEAFF.

The V call is TRBV19, the J call TRBJ1-2; D is unclear. With 7 bases removed from V and 2 bases from J, the gap between germline ends came to 8 bases. The length of the CDR3 is 12 residues. Germline V gene lookup returns CDR1 LNHDA and CDR2 SQIVND (reference sequence). The CDR3 sequence is CASTSQNYGYTF. The CDR3, as DNA: TGTGCCAGTACCAGTCAAAACTATGGCTACACCTTC.

The chain joins TRBV4-2 to TRBJ2-2; perhaps TRBD1 as D (6 bases). Germline V gene sequence: CDR1 LGHNA, CDR2 YNFKEQ. The CDR3 sequence is 15 residues long. The V gene lost 10 bases and the J gene lost 0 bases, with 15 bases spanning the gap. The CDR3 coding sequence is TGTGCCACCAGGGGCGGACAGCCGAACACCGGGGAGCTGTTTTTT. It encodes CATRGGQPNTGELFF.

J is TRBJ2-7 and V is TRBV6-6; the D is unclear. This CDR3 contains 14 residues. V lost 2 bases and J lost 3, with 11 bases in between. Germline CDR1 is MNHNY and CDR2 is SVGAGI (reference sequence). The CDR3: CASSYISGNYEQYF. The CDR3 nucleotides read TGTGCCAGCAGTTACATTTCAGGAAACTACGAGCAGTACTTC.

The rearrangement uses TRBV6-6 and TRBJ1-6; 10 bases are a match to TRBD1. The CDR3 sequence is 14 residues long. V trimming: 5 bases; J trimming: 5 bases; junction bases outside the gene matches: 0. Looked up from germline, CDR1 is MNHNY and CDR2 is SVGAGI (reference sequence). CDR3 residues: CASSGQGDNSPLHF. In DNA form, the CDR3 reads TGTGCCAGCAGTGGACAGGGGGATAATTCACCCCTCCACTTT.

The chain combines TRBV30 with TRBJ2-1; possibly TRBD1 for D (6 bases). The CDR3 contains 13 residues. CDR1 and CDR2 from the germline V gene are GTSNPN and SVGIG (reference sequence). Trimming left V 2 bases short and J 10 bases short, with 15 bases between. CDR3 bases: TGTGCCTGGAGTACCGCCTCTAGGGGGGAGCAGTTCTTC. Protein: CAWSTASRGEQFF.

The chain carries TRBV27 and TRBJ2-5; a weak D match, TRBD2 (5 bases). The CDR3 covers 14 residues. Germline CDR1 MNHEY, CDR2 SMNVEV (reference sequence). V shed 4 bases and J shed 1 base, with 10 bases lying between them. CDR3 nucleotides: TGTGCCAGCAGTTCGGACTGGAGCCAAGAGACCCAGTACTTC. It is translated as CASSSDWSQETQYF.

This chain uses TRBV9 with TRBJ1-1; weak D call: TRBD1 (5 bases). Germline CDR1 reads SGDLS; CDR2 reads YYNGEE. Trimming pared 3 bases from V and 5 bases from J, leaving 11 bases between. The length of the CDR3 is 13 residues. DNA for the CDR3: TGTGCCAGCAGCGGAAGGGGAGGGACTGAAGCTTTCTTT. Amino acid sequence: CASSGRGGTEAFF.

CDR3 loop: CASTQRGGEDEQYF. In DNA, the CDR3 is TGTGCCAGCACCCAAAGAGGAGGGGAGGACGAGCAGTACTTC. The gene calls are TRBV6-5 and TRBJ2-7; tentatively, D is TRBD2 (6 bases). Trimming took 7 bases from V and 5 from J, leaving 18 bases between them. CDR1 is MNHEY and CDR2 is SVGAGI in the germline V gene. The CDR3 is made up of 14 amino acids.

The chain has TRBV6-6 and TRBJ1-4; no clear D. The CDR3 is made up of 16 amino acids. V lost 2 bases and J lost 8, with 18 bases in between. The germline gives CDR1 MNHNY, CDR2 SVGAGI (reference sequence). CDR3 in DNA: TGTGCCAGCAGTTACGCCAAGTACGGGGTGGGGGAAAAACTGTTTTTT. Translating gives CASSYAKYGVGEKLFF.

This chain uses TRBV7-3 with TRBJ2-7; D gene uncertain. The CDR3 is made up of 15 amino acids. With 3 bases removed from V and 0 bases from J, the gap between germline ends came to 12 bases. Per the germline V gene, CDR1 is SGHTA and CDR2 is FQGTGA. This CDR3 is CASSFIHSRSYEQYF. CDR3 DNA: TGTGCCAGCAGCTTTATCCACAGCCGCTCCTACGAGCAGTACTTC. The full variable domain, rest sourced from reference TRBV7-3 and TRBJ2-7, is GAGVSQTPSNKVTEKGKYVELRCDPISGHTALYWYRQSLGQGPEFLIYFQGTGAADDSGLPNDRFFAVRPEGSVSTLKIQRTERGDSAVYLCASSFIHSRSYEQYFGPGTRLTVT.

The CDR3 bases are TGTGCCAGCAGCCCCCGGAGGCCAAGCTCTGGAAACACCATATATTTT. This codes for CASSPRRPSSGNTIYF. The rearrangement uses TRBV9 and TRBJ1-3; no firm D call. The CDR3 is made up of 16 amino acids. V lost 4 bases to trimming and J lost 0 bases, with 14 bases between them. Per germline, CDR1 SGDLS and CDR2 YYNGEE.

The rearrangement uses TRBV5-6 and TRBJ2-2; D gene uncertain. The CDR3 covers 14 residues. Germline V gives CDR1 SGHDT, CDR2 YYEEEE. V lost 6 bases to trimming and J lost 5 bases, with 14 bases between them. DNA of the CDR3: TGTGCCAGCACCCGAACCGGGTTGACCGGGGAGCTGTTTTTT. Translated: CASTRTGLTGELFF.